Listed below are T cell receptor beta chains from one sample, sequenced in a study of human T cells and chemical hapten exposure. TCRdb analysed the RACE reads with MiXCR anew, one entry per CDR3 protein. This table has fewer than 70,000 distinct CDR3 sequences, about 7% appearing once. The sequencing here drew on whole blood, taken in connection with sensitization to the hapten diphenylcyclopropenone (DPC). The receptors stem from a woman younger than 45 with alopecia areata. Some clones in this sample may be carry-over from other donors' samples. Each CDR3 is given with its conserved first and last residue. A D gene is named only where the DNA matches it firmly. Expanded clones get a size class; other rows say once, few or many, or leave the size out.

clone_size | d_call | j_call | v_call | cdr3_nt | cdr3_aa
. | TRBD1 | TRBJ1-5 | TRBV12-3/TRBV12-4 | TGTGCCAGCAGTTTAACGGGCAGGGGGATCAATCAGCCCCAGCATTTT | CASSLTGRGINQPQHF
many | . | TRBJ1-3 | TRBV7-9 | TGTGCCAGCAGAGAACCCGGGACGCTCCACACCATATATTTT | CASREPGTLHTIYF
many | . | TRBJ2-7 | TRBV6-1 | TGTGCCAGCAGTGAAGCCCCTACAGGGCACGGGACCTACGAGCAGTACTTC | CASSEAPTGHGTYEQYF
many | . | TRBJ2-3 | TRBV9 | TGTGCCAGCAGCGCCTTTAGTAGCGCCGATACGCAGTATTTT | CASSAFSSADTQYF
many | . | TRBJ2-1 | TRBV29-1 | TGCAGCTCCCAGGGTCTGGATGAGCAGTTCTTC | CSSQGLDEQFF
many | TRBD1 | TRBJ1-1 | TRBV27 | TGTGCCAGCAGTTTAGACTGGGACAGGGTCCACACTGAAGCTTTCTTT | CASSLDWDRVHTEAFF
many | . | TRBJ2-1 | TRBV12-3/TRBV12-4 | TGTGCCAGCAGTTTAGGCTCCCCCTCCTACAATGAGCAGTTCTTC | CASSLGSPSYNEQFF
. | TRBD1 | TRBJ1-5 | TRBV12-3/TRBV12-4 | TGTGCCAGCAGCTCGAATAGCTTACAGGGGGCTGGTCAGCCCCAGCATTTT | CASSSNSLQGAGQPQHF
many | . | TRBJ2-7 | TRBV13 | TGTGCTTCCCAGGACGGCGGGCGGCAAAACGAGCAGTACTTC | CASQDGGRQNEQYF
many | TRBD1 | TRBJ1-5 | TRBV20-1 | TGCAGTGCTAGTCGGGACAGGGAGAGTCAGCCCCAGCATTTT | CSASRDRESQPQHF
many | . | TRBJ2-3 | TRBV5-4 | TGTGCCAGCAGCTTTTGGACTACCACAGATACGCAGTATTTT | CASSFWTTTDTQYF
few | . | TRBJ1-5 | TRBV28 | TGTGCCAGCACCAGCCGGGGGGTATCGAGCAATCAGCCCCAGCATTTT | CASTSRGVSSNQPQHF
few | . | TRBJ2-1 | TRBV3-1 | TGTGCCAGCAGCCCTGGGTCTCTGAATGAGCAGTTCTTC | CASSPGSLNEQFF
many | . | TRBJ2-1 | TRBV29-1 | TGCAGCGTTGAAGAGGGGAAAAAGTTCTTC | CSVEEGKKFF
. | . | TRBJ2-3 | TRBV5-1 | TGCGCCAGCAGCTTGAGTGGGGGCATCGGAGATACGCAGTATTTT | CASSLSGGIGDTQYF
. | . | TRBJ2-7 | TRBV25-1 | TGTGCCAGCAGTGGACTCTACGAGCAGTACTTC | CASSGLYEQYF
many | TRBD1 | TRBJ1-1 | TRBV10-3 | TGTGCCATCAGTGGGGGTCAGGGGGGGGCGCGGACTGAAGCTTTCTTT | CAISGGQGGARTEAFF
many | . | TRBJ1-2 | TRBV20-1 | TGCAGTGCTAGACAGGATAACTATGGCTACACCTTC | CSARQDNYGYTF
many | . | TRBJ1-2 | TRBV5-4 | TGTGCCAGCAGCTTGCAAGGCCTCCAATATGGCTACACCTTC | CASSLQGLQYGYTF
few | TRBD1 | TRBJ1-6 | TRBV2 | TGTGCCAGCAGGGACGGACAGGGGGCTGTAGGTTCACCCCTCCACTTT | CASRDGQGAVGSPLHF
many | . | TRBJ1-1 | TRBV6-5 | TGTGCCAGCATCTCAGGGTTCATGAACACTGAAGCTTTCTTT | CASISGFMNTEAFF
many | . | TRBJ1-6 | TRBV6-6 | TGTGCCAGCAGTTACCTCAATTCACCCCTCCACTTT | CASSYLNSPLHF
many | TRBD1 | TRBJ2-7 | TRBV5-1 | TGCGCCAGCAGCTTGATAGTGACAGGGATTACCTACGAGCAGTACTTC | CASSLIVTGITYEQYF
. | TRBD1 | TRBJ2-1 | TRBV19 | TGTGCCAGTAGGGACAGGGGGATCTACAATGAGCAGTTCTTC | CASRDRGIYNEQFF
many | TRBD1 | TRBJ1-5 | TRBV12-3/TRBV12-4 | TGTGCCAGCAGATACACCGGGACAGGGGGCAGGAACAATCAGCCCCAGCATTTT | CASRYTGTGGRNNQPQHF
. | TRBD1 | TRBJ1-3 | TRBV6-6 | TGTGCCAGCAGTTACCTGGGACAGCTCTCTGGAAACACCATATATTTT | CASSYLGQLSGNTIYF
. | . | TRBJ2-2 | TRBV5-1 | TGCGCCAGCAGCTTGGAACCAGGCGGCACCGGGGAGCTGTTTTTT | CASSLEPGGTGELFF